Included here is one T cell receptor (beta chain) sequence, with context. These data originate in a study of blood T cell repertoires in COVID-19. At the level of the study: Samples of COVID-19 (acute and convalescent) were obtained from the United States, Italy and Spain. The cDNA or gDNA used as material had been derived from T cells, B-cell-depleted T cells, or PBMCs.

V was pared by 9 bases and J by 5 bases, with 11 bases of the junction left unmatched. Germline loops: CDR1 KGHDR, CDR2 SFDVKD. This CDR3 comprises 15 residues. Study processing details: Estimates of nucleated cell counts were drawn from the amplification of reference gene primers. Assay: immunoSEQ multiplex PCR; the TCRdb copy retains only in-frame clones and omits some. The D gene and trimming were derived from the DNA, and the V and J assignments and clone size from that table. The table has fewer than 70,000 clones, roughly 86% seen once. What was sequenced was peripheral blood. This clonotype was sampled from a man in his 60s with active or convalescent COVID-19. V is TRBV24-1 and J is TRBJ2-5; 10 bases line up with TRBD1. As DNA, the CDR3 is TGTGCCACCTCTTCAGCCGGGACAGGGGACGAGACCCAGTACTTC. Protein sequence: CATSSAGTGDETQYF.